This entry is about one T cell receptor beta chain. No antigen is known for it. The input lacks base qualities; no much larger clone sits a single base away. The record originates from a study of blood T cell repertoires in COVID-19 (dated by TCRdb to the early 2020s). Regarding the study in general: Collaborator samples came from the United States, Italy and Spain and covered acute and convalescent phases of COVID-19. The material from the prospective study consisted of cDNA or gDNA derived from T cells, B-cell-depleted T cells, or PBMCs. Subjects who had been exposed to COVID-19, were actively infected with it, or had recovered from it provided the deeply sampled blood TCRbeta repertoires that made up the dataset. The repertoires were made available in a free public database intended to serve as a resource for research on the immune response to SARS-CoV-2. Samples came from the ongoing ImmuneRACE study (first 160 participants) plus 1,254 subjects from 6 global collaborators. Nearly every sample came with metadata listing a de-identified subject ID, COVID-19 status, age in years and sex. Where available, HLA class I and class II types were taken from metadata supplied by the sample provider and were not determined by assay-based typing.

TCRbeta CDR3 regions were amplified from genomic DNA using the immunoSEQ Assay, a bias-controlled multiplex PCR. As for the authors' bioinformatics: The number of nucleated cells in each sample was estimated by amplification of reference gene primers within the assay. To quantify the absolute abundance of each unique TCRbeta CDR3 rearrangement, sequence reads were collapsed and filtered. For each sample, productive Simpson clonality was calculated by taking the square root of Simpson's diversity index across productive rearrangements. TCRdb re-hosts the immuneACCESS table, in-frame sequences only. Its copies lack some clones; in the studies checked, an unresolved V gene accounts for under half of them, and the cause for the rest is not known. V, J and clone size were drawn from that table, and D and trimming were deduced from the DNA. Counted in this sample were roughly 90,000 clones; 89% of them appeared once. The ten largest make up approximately 5.5% of the sample.

Each collaborating institution followed its own protocols to collect whole blood in K2EDTA tubes. For TCRbeta analysis, collaborator samples were shipped as frozen whole blood, as isolated PBMCs, or as DNA extracted from either sample type. Counted from cysteine to phenylalanine, this CDR3 has 10 amino acids. Solely the CDR3 DNA is kept, with 30 bases framed from the first base. V sheds 7 bases and J sheds 10 bases, leaving 5 bases between their ends. CDR1 and CDR2 are read off the germline V gene as MDHEN and SYDVKM. The paper as a whole reports these results and caveats: How much clinical and demographic metadata was included differed by source and by participant, and the metadata was provided uncurated.

This receptor chain uses TRBV28 and TRBJ1-6; no D gene call is confident. Input material: peripheral blood. The clonotype was recovered from an elderly woman with active COVID-19. The CDR3 region reads CASKASPLHF. The DNA reads as follows: TGTGCCAGCAAAGCCTCACCCCTCCACTTT.